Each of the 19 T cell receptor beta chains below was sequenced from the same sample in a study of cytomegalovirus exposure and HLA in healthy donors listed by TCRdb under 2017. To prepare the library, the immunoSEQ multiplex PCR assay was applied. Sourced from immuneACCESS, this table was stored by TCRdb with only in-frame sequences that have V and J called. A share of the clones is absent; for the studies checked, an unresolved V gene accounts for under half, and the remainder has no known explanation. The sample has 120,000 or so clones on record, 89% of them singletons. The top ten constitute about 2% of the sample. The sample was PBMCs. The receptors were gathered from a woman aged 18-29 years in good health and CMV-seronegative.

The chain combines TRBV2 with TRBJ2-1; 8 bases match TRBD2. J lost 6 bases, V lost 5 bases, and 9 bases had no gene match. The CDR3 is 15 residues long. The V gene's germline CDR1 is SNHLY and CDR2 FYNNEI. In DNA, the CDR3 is TGTGCCAGCAGTTACAGTATGAGCGGGGGCAATGAGCAGTTCTTC. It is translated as CASSYSMSGGNEQFF.

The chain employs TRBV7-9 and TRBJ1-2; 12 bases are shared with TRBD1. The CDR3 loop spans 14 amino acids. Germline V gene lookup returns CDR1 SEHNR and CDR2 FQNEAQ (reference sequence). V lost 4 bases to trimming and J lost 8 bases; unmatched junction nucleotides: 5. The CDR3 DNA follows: TGTGCCAGCAGCTCGGGACAGGGGGCGGCAGGCTACACCTTC. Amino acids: CASSSGQGAAGYTF.

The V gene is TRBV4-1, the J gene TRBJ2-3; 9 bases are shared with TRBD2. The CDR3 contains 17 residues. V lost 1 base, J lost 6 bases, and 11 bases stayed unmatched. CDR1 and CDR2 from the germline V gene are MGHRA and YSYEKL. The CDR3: CASSQVGRELAGDTQYF. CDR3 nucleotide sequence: TGCGCCAGCAGCCAAGTCGGTCGGGAACTAGCGGGCGATACGCAGTATTTT.

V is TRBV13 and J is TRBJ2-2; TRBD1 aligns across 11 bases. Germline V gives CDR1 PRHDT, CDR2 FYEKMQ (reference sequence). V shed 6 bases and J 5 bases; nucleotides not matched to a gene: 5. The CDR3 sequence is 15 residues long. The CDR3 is CASRTGTGGTGELFF. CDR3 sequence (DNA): TGTGCCAGCAGGACCGGGACAGGGGGTACCGGGGAGCTGTTTTTT.

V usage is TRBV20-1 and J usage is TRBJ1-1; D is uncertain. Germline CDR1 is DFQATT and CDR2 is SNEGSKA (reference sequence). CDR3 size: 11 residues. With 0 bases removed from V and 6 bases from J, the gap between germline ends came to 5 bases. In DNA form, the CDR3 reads TGCAGTGCTAGAGAGGGAGCTGAAGCTTTCTTT. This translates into CSAREGAEAFF.

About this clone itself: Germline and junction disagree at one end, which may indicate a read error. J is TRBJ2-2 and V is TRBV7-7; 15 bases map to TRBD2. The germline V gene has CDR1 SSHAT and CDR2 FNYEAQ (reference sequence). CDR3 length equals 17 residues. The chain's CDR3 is CASSPGLAGGNTGELFF. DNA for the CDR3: TGTGCTAGCAGCCCGGGACTAGCGGGAGGTAACACCGGGGAGCTGTTTTTT.

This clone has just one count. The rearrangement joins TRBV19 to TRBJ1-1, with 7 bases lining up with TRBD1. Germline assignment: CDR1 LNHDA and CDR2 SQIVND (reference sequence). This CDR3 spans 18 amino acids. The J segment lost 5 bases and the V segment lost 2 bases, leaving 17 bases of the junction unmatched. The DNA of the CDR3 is TGTGCCAGTAGTATAAGAAGGGTGTTGAACAGGGGAGGAACTGAAGCTTTCTTT. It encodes CASSIRRVLNRGGTEAFF.

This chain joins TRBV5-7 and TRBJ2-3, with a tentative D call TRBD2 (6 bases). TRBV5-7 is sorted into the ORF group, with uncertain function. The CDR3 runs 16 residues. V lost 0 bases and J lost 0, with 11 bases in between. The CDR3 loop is CASSLGDFSSTDTQYF. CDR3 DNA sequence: TGTGCCAGCAGCTTGGGGGACTTCTCTAGCACAGATACGCAGTATTTT.

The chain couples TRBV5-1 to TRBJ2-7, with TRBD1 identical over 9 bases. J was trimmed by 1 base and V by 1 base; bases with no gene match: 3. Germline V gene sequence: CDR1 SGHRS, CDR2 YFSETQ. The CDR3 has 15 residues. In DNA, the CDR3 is TGCGCCAGCAGCTTGCGGGGGACAGGGTCCTACGAGCAGTACTTC. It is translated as CASSLRGTGSYEQYF.

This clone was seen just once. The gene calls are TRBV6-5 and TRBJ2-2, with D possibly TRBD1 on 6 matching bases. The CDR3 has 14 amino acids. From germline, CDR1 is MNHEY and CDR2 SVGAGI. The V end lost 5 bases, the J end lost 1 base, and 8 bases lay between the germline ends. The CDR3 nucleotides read TGTGCCAGCAGTGTGGGACAGAACACCGGGGAGCTGTTTTTT. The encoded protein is CASSVGQNTGELFF.

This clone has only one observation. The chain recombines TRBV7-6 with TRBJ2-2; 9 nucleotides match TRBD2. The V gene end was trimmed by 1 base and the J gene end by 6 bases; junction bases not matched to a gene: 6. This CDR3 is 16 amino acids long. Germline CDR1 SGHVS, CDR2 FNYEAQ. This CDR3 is CASSLETSGRAGELFF. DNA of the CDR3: TGTGCCAGCAGCTTAGAAACTAGCGGGCGGGCCGGGGAGCTGTTTTTT.

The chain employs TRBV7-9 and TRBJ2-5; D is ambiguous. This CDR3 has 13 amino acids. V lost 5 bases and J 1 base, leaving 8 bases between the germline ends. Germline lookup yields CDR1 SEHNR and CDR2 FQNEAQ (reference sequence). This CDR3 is CASSATIQETQYF. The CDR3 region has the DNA TGTGCCAGCAGCGCAACAATCCAAGAGACCCAGTACTTC.

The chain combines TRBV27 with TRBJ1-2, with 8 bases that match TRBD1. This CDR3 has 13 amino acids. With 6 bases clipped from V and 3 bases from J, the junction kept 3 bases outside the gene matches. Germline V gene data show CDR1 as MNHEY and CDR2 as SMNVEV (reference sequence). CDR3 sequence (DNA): TGTGCCAGCAGCCCGGGACAGGACTATGGCTACACCTTC. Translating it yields CASSPGQDYGYTF.

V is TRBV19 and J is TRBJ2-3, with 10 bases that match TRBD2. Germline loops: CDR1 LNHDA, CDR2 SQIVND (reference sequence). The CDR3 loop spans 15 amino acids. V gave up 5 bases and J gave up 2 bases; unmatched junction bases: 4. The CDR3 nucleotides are TGTGCCAGTAGTTTGGGACTAGCGCACACAGATACGCAGTATTTT. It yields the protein CASSLGLAHTDTQYF.

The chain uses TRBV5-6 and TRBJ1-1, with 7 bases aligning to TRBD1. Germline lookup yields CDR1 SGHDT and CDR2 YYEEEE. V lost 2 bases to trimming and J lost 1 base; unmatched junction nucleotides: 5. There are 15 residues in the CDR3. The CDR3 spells CASSFSPGGNTEAFF. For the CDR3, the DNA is TGTGCCAGCAGCTTCTCTCCAGGGGGGAACACTGAAGCTTTCTTT.

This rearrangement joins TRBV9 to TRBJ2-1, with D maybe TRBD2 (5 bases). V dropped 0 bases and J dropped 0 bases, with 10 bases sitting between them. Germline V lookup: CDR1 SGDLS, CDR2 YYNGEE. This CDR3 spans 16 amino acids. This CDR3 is CASSVVTGNSYNEQFF. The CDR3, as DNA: TGTGCCAGCAGCGTAGTAACGGGAAACTCCTACAATGAGCAGTTCTTC.

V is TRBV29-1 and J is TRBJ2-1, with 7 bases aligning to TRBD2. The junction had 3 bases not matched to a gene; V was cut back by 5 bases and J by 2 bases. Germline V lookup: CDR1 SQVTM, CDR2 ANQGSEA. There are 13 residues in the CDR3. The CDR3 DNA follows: TGCAGCGTTCGGGGGGTGGCCTACAATGAGCAGTTCTTC. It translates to CSVRGVAYNEQFF.

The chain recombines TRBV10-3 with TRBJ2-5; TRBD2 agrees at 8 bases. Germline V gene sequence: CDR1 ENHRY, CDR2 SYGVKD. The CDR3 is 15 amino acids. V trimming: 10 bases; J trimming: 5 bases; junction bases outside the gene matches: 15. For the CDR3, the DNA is TGTGCCACCCGGGGCCTTGAGCGGGAGCACGAGACCCAGTACTTC. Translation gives CATRGLEREHETQYF.

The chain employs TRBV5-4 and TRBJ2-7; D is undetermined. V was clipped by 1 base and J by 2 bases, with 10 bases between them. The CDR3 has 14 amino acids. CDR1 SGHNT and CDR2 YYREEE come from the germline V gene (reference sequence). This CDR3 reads CASSLSYSPYEQYF. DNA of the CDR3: TGTGCCAGCAGCTTGTCGTACAGTCCCTACGAGCAGTACTTC.